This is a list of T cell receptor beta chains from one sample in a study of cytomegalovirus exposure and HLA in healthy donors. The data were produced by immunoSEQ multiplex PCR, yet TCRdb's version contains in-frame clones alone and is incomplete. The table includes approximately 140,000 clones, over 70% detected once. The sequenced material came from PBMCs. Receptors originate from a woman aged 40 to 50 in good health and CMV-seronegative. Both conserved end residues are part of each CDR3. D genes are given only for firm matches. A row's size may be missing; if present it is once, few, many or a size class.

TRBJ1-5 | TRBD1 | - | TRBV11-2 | CASSLGTGGNQPQHF | TGTGCCAGCAGCTTAGGGACAGGGGGCAATCAGCCCCAGCATTTT
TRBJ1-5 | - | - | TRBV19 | CASSMAALGNQPQHF | TGTGCCAGTAGTATGGCAGCTCTAGGCAATCAGCCCCAGCATTTT
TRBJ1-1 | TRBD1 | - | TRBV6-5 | CASSFRDRGTEAFF | TGTGCCAGCAGTTTCCGGGACAGGGGGACTGAAGCTTTCTTT
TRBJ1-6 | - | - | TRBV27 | CASSPLGQGNSPLHF | TGTGCCAGCAGTCCCCTCGGCCAGGGAAATTCACCCCTCCACTTT
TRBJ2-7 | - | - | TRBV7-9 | CASSPEERGLGEQYF | TGTGCCAGCAGCCCAGAGGAGCGAGGGTTGGGCGAGCAGTACTTC
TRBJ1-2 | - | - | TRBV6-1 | CASRTVGYGYTF | TGTGCCAGCAGGACAGTGGGATATGGCTACACCTTC
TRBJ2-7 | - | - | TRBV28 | CASNTEAYEQYF | TGTGCCAGCAATACGGAGGCGTACGAGCAGTACTTC
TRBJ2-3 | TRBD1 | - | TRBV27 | CASSSTPPSDRGADTQYF | TGTGCCAGCAGTTCAACCCCACCCTCGGACAGGGGCGCAGATACGCAGTATTTT
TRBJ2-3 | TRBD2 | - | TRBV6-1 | CASSRLAGATDTQYF | TGTGCCAGCAGTCGGTTAGCGGGGGCCACAGATACGCAGTATTTT
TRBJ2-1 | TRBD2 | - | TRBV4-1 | CASSPGLAGGPSEQFF | TGCGCCAGCAGCCCTGGACTAGCGGGAGGGCCAAGTGAGCAGTTCTTC
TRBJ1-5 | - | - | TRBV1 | CTSSQGRQLDQPQHF | TGCACCAGCAGCCAAGGACGGCAGCTAGATCAGCCCCAGCATTTT
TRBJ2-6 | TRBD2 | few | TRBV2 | CASSLTSGSVGANVLTF | TGTGCCAGCAGCTTGACTAGCGGGAGTGTAGGGGCCAACGTCCTGACTTTC
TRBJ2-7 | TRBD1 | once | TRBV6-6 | CASSYAQGVGEQYF | TGTGCCAGCAGTTACGCACAGGGGGTTGGAGAGCAGTACTTC
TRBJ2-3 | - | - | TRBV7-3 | CASSYRGLNTDTQYF | TGTGCCAGCAGCTACCGAGGACTTAACACAGATACGCAGTATTTT
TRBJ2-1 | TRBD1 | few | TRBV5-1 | CASSLGEGAIHNEQFF | TGCGCCAGCAGCTTGGGTGAGGGGGCTATACACAATGAGCAGTTCTTC
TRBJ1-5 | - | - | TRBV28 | CASSSEVGNQPQHF | TGTGCCAGCAGTTCCGAGGTGGGCAATCAGCCCCAGCATTTT
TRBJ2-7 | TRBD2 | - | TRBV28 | CASKAPSGKLNSYEQYF | TGTGCCAGCAAGGCCCCTAGCGGAAAATTAAACTCCTACGAGCAGTACTTC
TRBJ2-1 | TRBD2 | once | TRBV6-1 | CASGGGLSSYNEQFF | TGTGCCAGCGGGGGAGGGCTGAGCTCCTACAATGAGCAGTTCTTC
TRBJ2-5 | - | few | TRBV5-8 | CASSLFEAEETQYF | TGTGCCAGCAGCTTGTTCGAGGCGGAAGAGACCCAGTACTTC
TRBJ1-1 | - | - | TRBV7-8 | CASSPSPGAGAVNTEAFF | TGTGCCAGCAGCCCCTCACCCGGAGCAGGGGCGGTGAACACTGAAGCTTTCTTT
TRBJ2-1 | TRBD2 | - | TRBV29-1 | CSVGKASGVLSSYNEQFF | TGCAGCGTTGGTAAAGCTAGCGGGGTCCTGAGCTCCTACAATGAGCAGTTCTTC
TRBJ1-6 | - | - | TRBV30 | CAWSVGLMSSYNSPLHF | TGTGCCTGGAGTGTTGGGCTAATGAGCTCCTATAATTCACCCCTCCACTTT
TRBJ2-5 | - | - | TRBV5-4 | CASSTRVQETQYF | TGTGCCAGCAGCACTCGAGTCCAAGAGACCCAGTACTTC
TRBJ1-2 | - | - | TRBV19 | CASSIVRGMSGYGYTF | TGTGCCAGTAGTATTGTCCGAGGGATGTCGGGCTATGGCTACACCTTC
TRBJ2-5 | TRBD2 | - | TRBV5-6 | CASSKRQLGGETQYF | TGTGCCAGCAGCAAAAGACAGTTGGGGGGGGAGACCCAGTACTTC
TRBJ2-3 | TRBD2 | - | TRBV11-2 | CASSYRGLAGGRTDTQYF | TGTGCCAGCAGCTACCGGGGACTAGCGGGGGGGCGGACAGATACGCAGTATTTT
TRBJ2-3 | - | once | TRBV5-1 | CASSLAGARSTDTQYF | TGCGCCAGCAGCTTGGCAGGGGCGAGGAGCACAGATACGCAGTATTTT
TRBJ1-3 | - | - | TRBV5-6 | CASSFREANTIYF | TGTGCCAGCAGCTTTCGGGAGGCCAACACCATATATTTT
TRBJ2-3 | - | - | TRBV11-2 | CASSHVTQYF | TGTGCCAGCAGCCATGTTACGCAGTATTTT
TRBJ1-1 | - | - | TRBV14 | CASSQNRGGLTEAFF | TGTGCCAGCAGCCAAAACCGCGGGGGATTAACTGAAGCTTTCTTT
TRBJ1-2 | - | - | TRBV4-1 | CASSQDVATGGYTF | TGCGCCAGCAGCCAAGATGTCGCCACCGGGGGCTACACCTTC
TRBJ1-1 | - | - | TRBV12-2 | CASRLCLGEMTEAFF | TGTGCAAGTCGCTTATGCCTCGGGGAGATGACTGAAGCTTTCTTT
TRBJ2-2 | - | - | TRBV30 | CAWSRSQGKSGELFF | TGTGCCTGGAGTAGATCACAGGGAAAAAGCGGGGAGCTGTTTTTT
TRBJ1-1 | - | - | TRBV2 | CAANLDTVNTEAFF | TGTGCCGCCAACTTGGACACCGTGAACACTGAAGCTTTCTTT
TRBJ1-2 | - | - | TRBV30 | CAWSVMGGLGGYTF | TGTGCCTGGAGTGTCATGGGGGGGTTAGGTGGCTACACCTTC
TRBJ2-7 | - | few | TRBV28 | CASSLPTALGAYEQYF | TGTGCCAGCAGTTTACCCACCGCCTTAGGGGCCTACGAGCAGTACTTC
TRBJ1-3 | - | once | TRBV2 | CASRQSGGADTIYF | TGTGCCAGCAGGCAGTCAGGAGGCGCGGACACCATATATTTT
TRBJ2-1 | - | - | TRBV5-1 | CASSLAGELNEQFF | TGCGCCAGCAGCTTAGCCGGGGAACTCAATGAGCAGTTCTTC
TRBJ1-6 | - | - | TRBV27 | CASSLLQANSPLHF | TGTGCCAGCAGTTTACTACAGGCCAATTCACCCCTCCACTTT
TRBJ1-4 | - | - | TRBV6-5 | CASSYSTTNEKLFF | TGTGCCAGCAGTTACTCTACAACTAATGAAAAACTGTTTTTT
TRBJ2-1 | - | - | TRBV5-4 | CASSLAGAYYNEQFF | TGTGCCAGCAGCTTGGCTGGAGCTTACTACAATGAGCAGTTCTTC
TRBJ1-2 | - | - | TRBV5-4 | CASSINARGNYGYTF | TGTGCCAGCAGCATAAATGCCAGAGGTAACTATGGCTACACCTTC
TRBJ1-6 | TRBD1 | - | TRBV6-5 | CASRDRVSGSPLHF | TGTGCCAGCAGGGACAGGGTTTCAGGATCACCCCTCCACTTT
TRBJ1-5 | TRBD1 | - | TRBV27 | CASRAGTGGGQPQHF | TGTGCCAGCAGGGCCGGGACAGGGGGAGGTCAGCCCCAGCATTTT
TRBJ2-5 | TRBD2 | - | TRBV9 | CASSIGLAGGLEQETQYF | TGTGCCAGCAGCATCGGACTAGCGGGAGGGCTGGAACAAGAGACCCAGTACTTC
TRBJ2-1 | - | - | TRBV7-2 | CASSFWEDGEQFF | TGTGCCAGCAGCTTCTGGGAGGACGGTGAGCAGTTCTTC
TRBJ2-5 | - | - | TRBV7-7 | CASSLVGDQETQYF | TGTGCCAGCAGCTTAGTAGGGGATCAAGAGACCCAGTACTTC
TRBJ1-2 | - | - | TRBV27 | CASSLIGGYGYTF | TGTGCCAGCAGTTTAATAGGAGGCTATGGCTACACCTTC
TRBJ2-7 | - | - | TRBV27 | CASSGGGLSYEQYF | TGTGCCAGCAGTGGAGGCGGCCTCTCCTACGAGCAGTACTTC
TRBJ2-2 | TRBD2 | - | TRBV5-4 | CASSPEASGANTGELFF | TGTGCCAGCAGTCCCGAGGCTAGCGGGGCGAACACCGGGGAGCTGTTTTTT
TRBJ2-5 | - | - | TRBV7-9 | CASTPTGETQYF | TGTGCCAGCACCCCGACGGGGGAGACCCAGTACTTC
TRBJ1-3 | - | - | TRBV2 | CAIGGQSSGNTIYF | TGTGCCATCGGTGGACAGTCCTCTGGAAACACCATATATTTT
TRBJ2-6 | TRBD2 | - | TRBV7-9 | CASSPGGSGANVLTF | TGTGCCAGCAGCCCGGGGGGGTCTGGGGCCAACGTCCTGACTTTC
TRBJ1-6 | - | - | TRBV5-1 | CASSNDGIFTALHF | TGCGCCAGCAGCAACGACGGTATATTCACAGCCCTCCACTTT
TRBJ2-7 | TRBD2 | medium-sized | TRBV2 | CASSDVLAGGPEQYF | TGTGCCAGCAGTGACGTACTAGCGGGAGGGCCTGAGCAGTACTTC